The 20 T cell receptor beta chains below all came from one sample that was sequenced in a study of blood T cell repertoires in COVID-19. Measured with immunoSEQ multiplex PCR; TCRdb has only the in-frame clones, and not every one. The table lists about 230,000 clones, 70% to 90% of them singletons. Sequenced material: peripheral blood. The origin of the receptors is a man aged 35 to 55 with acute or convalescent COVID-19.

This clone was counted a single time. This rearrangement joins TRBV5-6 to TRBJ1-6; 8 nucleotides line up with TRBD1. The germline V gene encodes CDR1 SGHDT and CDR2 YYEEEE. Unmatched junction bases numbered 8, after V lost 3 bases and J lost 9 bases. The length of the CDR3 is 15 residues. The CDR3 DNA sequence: TGTGCCAGCAGCTACGGACAGGGAATCGGTTCACCCCTCCACTTT. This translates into CASSYGQGIGSPLHF.

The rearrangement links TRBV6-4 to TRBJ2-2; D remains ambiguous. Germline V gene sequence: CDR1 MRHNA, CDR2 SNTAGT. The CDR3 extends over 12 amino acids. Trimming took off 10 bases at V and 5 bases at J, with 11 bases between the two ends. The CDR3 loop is CATRTLTGELFF. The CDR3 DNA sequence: TGTGCCACCAGAACTCTAACCGGGGAGCTGTTTTTT.

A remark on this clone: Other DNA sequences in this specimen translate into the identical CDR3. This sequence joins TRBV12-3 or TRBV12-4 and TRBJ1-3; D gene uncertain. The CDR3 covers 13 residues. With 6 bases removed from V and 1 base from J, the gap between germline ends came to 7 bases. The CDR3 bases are TGTGCCAGCAGCCATAGATCTGGAAACACCATATATTTT. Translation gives CASSHRSGNTIYF.

CDR3 region: CASSLDRDRVYEQYF. The CDR3 coding sequence is TGTGCCAGCAGCTTAGACCGGGACAGGGTCTACGAGCAGTACTTC. The rearrangement joins TRBV7-2 to TRBJ2-7, with 9 bases that match TRBD1. The CDR3 sequence is 15 residues long. The germline CDR1 and CDR2 sequences are SGHTA and FQGNSA. Trimming removed 1 base from V and 3 bases from J; junction bases left unmatched: 4.

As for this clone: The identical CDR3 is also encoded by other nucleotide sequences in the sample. CDR3 region: CASSPGTDNYGYTF. In DNA form, the CDR3 reads TGTGCCAGTAGTCCCGGGACAGATAACTATGGCTACACCTTC. The V call is TRBV19, the J call TRBJ1-2; 7 bases are shared with TRBD1. CDR1 and CDR2 from the germline V gene are LNHDA and SQIVND (reference sequence). After removal of 5 bases from V and 1 base from J, the junction contained 4 bases not matched to a gene. CDR3 length equals 14 residues.

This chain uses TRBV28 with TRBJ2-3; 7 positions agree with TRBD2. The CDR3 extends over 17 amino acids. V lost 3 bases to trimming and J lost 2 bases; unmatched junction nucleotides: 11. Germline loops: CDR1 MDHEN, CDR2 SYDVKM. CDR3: CASSFVPGRGTTDTQYF. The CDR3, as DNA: TGTGCCAGCAGTTTTGTCCCCGGGCGGGGGACCACAGATACGCAGTATTTT.

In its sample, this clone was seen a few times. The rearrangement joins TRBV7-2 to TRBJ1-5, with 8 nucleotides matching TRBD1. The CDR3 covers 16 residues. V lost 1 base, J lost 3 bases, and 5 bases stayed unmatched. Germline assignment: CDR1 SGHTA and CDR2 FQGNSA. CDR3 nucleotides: TGTGCCAGCAGCTTAGGGTCAGGGGGCATCAATCAGCCCCAGCATTTT. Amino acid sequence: CASSLGSGGINQPQHF.

Here the CDR3 DNA reads TGTGCCAGCAGTTTCTCGGCAGGGGCTAACTATGGCTACACCTTC. Its translation: CASSFSAGANYGYTF. The chain carries TRBV28 and TRBJ1-2; TRBD1 might be the D (6 bases). The germline V and J ends were trimmed by 3 bases and 0 bases, with 11 bases remaining between them. CDR1 is MDHEN, CDR2 SYDVKM, per germline. The CDR3 runs 15 residues.

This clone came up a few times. CDR3 amino acids: CASSQVASGGSGIYEQYF. The CDR3 DNA follows: TGTGCCAGCAGCCAAGTAGCTAGCGGGGGTTCCGGTATTTACGAGCAGTACTTC. The chain is built from TRBV4-2 and TRBJ2-7; 10 bases agree with TRBD2. Germline V lookup: CDR1 LGHNA, CDR2 YNFKEQ. This CDR3 spans 18 amino acids. With 1 base clipped from V and 4 bases from J, the junction kept 13 bases outside the gene matches.

The CDR3 DNA reads as TGTGCCAGCAGGGGGACAGGCTTCAATCAGCCCCAGCATTTT. Protein sequence: CASRGTGFNQPQHF. The chain combines TRBV6-5 with TRBJ1-5; TRBD1 agrees at 8 bases. This CDR3 contains 14 residues. V was pared by 6 bases and J by 3 bases, with 4 bases of the junction left unmatched. The germline gives CDR1 MNHEY, CDR2 SVGAGI.

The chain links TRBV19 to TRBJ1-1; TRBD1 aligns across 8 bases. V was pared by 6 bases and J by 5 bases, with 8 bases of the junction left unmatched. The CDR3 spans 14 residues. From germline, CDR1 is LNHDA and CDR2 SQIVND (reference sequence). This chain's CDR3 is CASSLIRGPTEAFF. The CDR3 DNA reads TGTGCCAGTAGCCTTATCAGGGGGCCAACTGAAGCTTTCTTT.

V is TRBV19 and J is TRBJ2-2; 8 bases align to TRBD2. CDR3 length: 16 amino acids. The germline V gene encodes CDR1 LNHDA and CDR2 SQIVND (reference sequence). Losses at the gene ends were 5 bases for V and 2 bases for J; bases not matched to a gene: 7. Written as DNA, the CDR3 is TGTGCCAGTAGTTGGTACGGGGGGGTCAACACCGGGGAGCTGTTTTTT. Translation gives CASSWYGGVNTGELFF. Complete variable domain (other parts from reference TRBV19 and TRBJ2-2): DGGITQSPKYLFRKEGQNVTLSCEQNLNHDAMYWYRQDPGQGLRLIYYSQIVNDFQKGDIAEGYSVSREKKESFPLTVTSAQKNPTAFYLCASSWYGGVNTGELFFGEGSRLTVL.

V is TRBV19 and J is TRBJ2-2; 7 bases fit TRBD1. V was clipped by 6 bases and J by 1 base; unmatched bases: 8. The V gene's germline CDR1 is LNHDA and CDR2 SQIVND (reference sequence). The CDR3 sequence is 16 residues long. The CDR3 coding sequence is TGTGCCAGTAGGAGGGCAGGGGGTGTGAACACCGGGGAGCTGTTTTTT. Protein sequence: CASRRAGGVNTGELFF.

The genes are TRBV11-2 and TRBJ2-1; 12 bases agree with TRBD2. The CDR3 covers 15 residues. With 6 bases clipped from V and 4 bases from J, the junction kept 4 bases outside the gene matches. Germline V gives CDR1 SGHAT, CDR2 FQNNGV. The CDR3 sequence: CASRRTSGVYNEQFF. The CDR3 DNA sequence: TGTGCCAGCAGGCGGACTAGCGGGGTATACAATGAGCAGTTCTTC.

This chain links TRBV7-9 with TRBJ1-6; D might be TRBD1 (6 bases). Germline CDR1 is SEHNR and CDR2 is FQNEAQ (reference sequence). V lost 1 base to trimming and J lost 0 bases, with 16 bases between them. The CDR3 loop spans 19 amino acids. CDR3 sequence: CASSLGVAGEGSYNSPLHF. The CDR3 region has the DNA TGTGCCAGCAGCTTAGGAGTGGCAGGGGAGGGCTCCTATAATTCACCCCTCCACTTT.

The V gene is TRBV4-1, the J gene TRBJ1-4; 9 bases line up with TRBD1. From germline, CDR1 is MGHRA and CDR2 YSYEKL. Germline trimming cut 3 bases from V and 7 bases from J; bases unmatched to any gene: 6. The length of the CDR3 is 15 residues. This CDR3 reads CASSQSGQGGEKLFF. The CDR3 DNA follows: TGCGCCAGCAGCCAGTCGGGACAGGGAGGTGAAAAACTGTTTTTT.

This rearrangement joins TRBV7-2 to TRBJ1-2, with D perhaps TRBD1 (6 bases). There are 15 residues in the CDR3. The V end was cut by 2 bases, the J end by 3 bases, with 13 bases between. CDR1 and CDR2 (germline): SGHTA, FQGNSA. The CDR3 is CASSLRPGGDYGYTF. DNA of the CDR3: TGTGCCAGCAGCTTACGGCCGGGGGGCGACTATGGCTACACCTTC.

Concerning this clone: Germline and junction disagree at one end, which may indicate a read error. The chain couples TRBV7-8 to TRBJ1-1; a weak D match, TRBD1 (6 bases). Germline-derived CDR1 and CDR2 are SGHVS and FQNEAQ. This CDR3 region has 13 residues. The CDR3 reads CASSLGRDIPPGF. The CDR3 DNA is TGTGCCAGCAGCCTAGGCCGGGACATCCCCCCTGGGTTT.

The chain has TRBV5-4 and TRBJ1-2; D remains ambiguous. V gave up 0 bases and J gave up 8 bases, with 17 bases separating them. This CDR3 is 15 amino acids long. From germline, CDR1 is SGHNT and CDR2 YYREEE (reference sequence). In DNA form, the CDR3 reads TGTGCCAGCAGCTTGGCGTCTTATAAAAAACTCGGCTACACCTTC. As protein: CASSLASYKKLGYTF. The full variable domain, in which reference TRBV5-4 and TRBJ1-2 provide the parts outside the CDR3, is ETGVTQSPTHLIKTRGQQVTLRCSSQSGHNTVSWYQQALGQGPQFIFQYYREEENGRGNFPPRFSGLQFPNYSSELNVNALELDDSALYLCASSLASYKKLGYTFGSGTRLTVV.

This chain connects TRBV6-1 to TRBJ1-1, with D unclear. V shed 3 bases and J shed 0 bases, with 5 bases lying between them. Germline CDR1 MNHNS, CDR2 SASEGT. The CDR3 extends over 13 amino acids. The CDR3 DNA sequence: TGTGCCAGCAGTGACAAAATGAACACTGAAGCTTTCTTT. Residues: CASSDKMNTEAFF.